What follows describes a single T cell receptor (beta chain). The target of this receptor is not known. Base qualities are not provided; no much larger clone lies one nucleotide away. For repertoire sequencing, TCR beta CDR3 regions were amplified from RNA transcripts. HTBI primers and the Qiagen OneStep RT-PCR kit were used in a first-round RT-PCR, which was followed by a second-round multiplex PCR, size selection and purification. The libraries underwent paired-end sequencing with 100 bp reads on an Illumina HiSeq2000. The study's processing was this. SOAPnuke was used to process the reads, removing any read that contained adapters or uncalled bases, had a mean Phred below 15, or lacked an exact match to the constant primer or identifier. High-quality paired reads were merged with COPE v1.2.5. Each unique nucleotide sequence was defined as a clonotype, and clonotypes were aligned to IMGT TRB V, D and J references with MiTCR v1.1. Only V-J combinations with frequency above 0.0001 were analysed, covering 99.2% of repertoires. For each V-J combination, a TCR clonal expansion and chaos score was defined as F50 clonal expansion divided by the chaos observed in the TCRdist matrix. Welch's t-statistics and random forest were used to reduce features to about 13 V-J combinations, which were fed into a naive Bayes classifier. Thyroid-blood repertoire similarity was quantified with the Morisita-Horn index. The public sequencing data were trimmed at Q25 with fastp and processed into clonotypes with MiXCR by TCRdb, which kept only in-frame beta chains. Each entry is one CDR3 protein sequence, shown with its most common DNA and genes. In this record, the V and J calls reflect TCRdb's handling and not the investigators' own analysis. For this sample there are 200,000 to 250,000 distinct CDR3 sequences; around a fifth appear just once. 43% of the sample is held by the ten biggest clonotypes.

These data originate in a study of Graves' ophthalmopathy and Graves' hyperthyroidism listed by TCRdb under 2018. Study-level background: Peripheral blood was collected before any treatment was given, at the time of initial diagnosis. To tell Graves' ophthalmopathy apart from Graves' hyperthyroidism, and to predict which patients would progress to ophthalmopathy, the study relied on TCR beta repertoire signatures. In total, under 150 blood samples were TCR-sequenced: around 42 ophthalmopathy, roughly 77 hyperthyroidism and some 17 hyperthyroidism-to-ophthalmopathy patients. To explore V-J signatures that separate ophthalmopathy from hyperthyroidism, a discovery set of about 96 patients was enrolled, consisting of about 45 with ophthalmopathy and roughly 57 with stable hyperthyroidism. An independent validation cohort was composed of 18 hyperthyroidism patients and 17 patients who later progressed from hyperthyroidism to ophthalmopathy. In over five hyperthyroidism patients, the T-cell repertoires found in thyroid tissue were compared with those found in blood. Following sampling, methimazole starting at 30 mg daily was administered to hyperthyroidism patients, and high-dose intravenous methylprednisolone was administered to ophthalmopathy patients. The 80 to 100 discovery patients were randomly divided into training and test sets at a 7:3 ratio.

The CDR3, cysteine through phenylalanine, is 13 amino acids long. The DNA shown is the 39-base CDR3, in frame from base 1. As encoded in the germline V gene, CDR1 is SGHRS while CDR2 is YFSETQ. Germline trimming: 7 bases from V, 4 bases from J; junction bases outside gene matches: 7. The ophthalmopathy patients had moderately to severely active disease, with a Clinical Activity Score of 3 or higher, a NOSPECS grade of 4 or higher, and a disease duration of less than 3 months. Patients with other autoimmune diseases, uncontrolled infections, pregnancy or lactation were excluded from the study. Diagnosis was based on clinical symptoms, serum thyroxine, TRAb, thyroid ultrasound and orbital computed tomography. Using Ficoll-Paque density gradient centrifugation, PBMCs were isolated from 9.5 to 10 ml of fresh peripheral blood. Total RNA was extracted using Trizol reagent, and RNA quality was checked on an Agilent 2100 Bioanalyzer.

The investigation overall reported the following: Most of the expanded thyroid clonotypes with a frequency above 0.001 were also detected in blood, and it was suggested that the thyroid immune response may be reflected by blood repertoires. No statistical method was used to set the sample size in advance, and the investigators knew which group each participant was assigned to. In validation, the model predicted ophthalmopathy progression with over 60% sensitivity and roughly 78% specificity; some 13 predicted patients were CT-confirmed with GO in a median of 6.5 months. Ophthalmopathy was separated from stable hyperthyroidism by the 13-signature model with 85% to 90% sensitivity and around 81% specificity in cross-validation and with 80%/75% in the test set.

The material sequenced was peripheral blood. The origin of this receptor is a woman in her 50s with Graves' ophthalmopathy. Donor details come from another sample of the same person, matched by shared clones. Here the chain combines TRBV5-1 and TRBJ1-2; 7 central bases correspond to TRBD1. The sequenced DNA is TGCGCCAGCGGGACAGATGTTGGCTATGGCTACACCTTC. This gives the protein CASGTDVGYGYTF.